The T cell receptor beta chain described here comes from a study of control samples from healthy donors and cancer patients. The method was immunoSEQ multiplex PCR; TCRdb's version includes in-frame clones alone and lacks a portion of them. The table shows more than 100,000 clones, with approximately 90% occurring only once. CDR1 and CDR2 (germline): KGHSH, LQKENI. V was cut by 3 bases and J by 0 bases, with 8 bases left in between. The CDR3 covers 15 residues. The sequenced material came from blood. This chain uses TRBV18 with TRBJ1-4; the D gene is possibly TRBD1 (5 bases). The receptor was isolated from a man aged 40-49 years in good health. CDR3: CASSPQGPTNEKLFF. The CDR3 coding sequence is TGTGCCAGCTCACCCCAGGGCCCAACTAATGAAAAACTGTTTTTT.